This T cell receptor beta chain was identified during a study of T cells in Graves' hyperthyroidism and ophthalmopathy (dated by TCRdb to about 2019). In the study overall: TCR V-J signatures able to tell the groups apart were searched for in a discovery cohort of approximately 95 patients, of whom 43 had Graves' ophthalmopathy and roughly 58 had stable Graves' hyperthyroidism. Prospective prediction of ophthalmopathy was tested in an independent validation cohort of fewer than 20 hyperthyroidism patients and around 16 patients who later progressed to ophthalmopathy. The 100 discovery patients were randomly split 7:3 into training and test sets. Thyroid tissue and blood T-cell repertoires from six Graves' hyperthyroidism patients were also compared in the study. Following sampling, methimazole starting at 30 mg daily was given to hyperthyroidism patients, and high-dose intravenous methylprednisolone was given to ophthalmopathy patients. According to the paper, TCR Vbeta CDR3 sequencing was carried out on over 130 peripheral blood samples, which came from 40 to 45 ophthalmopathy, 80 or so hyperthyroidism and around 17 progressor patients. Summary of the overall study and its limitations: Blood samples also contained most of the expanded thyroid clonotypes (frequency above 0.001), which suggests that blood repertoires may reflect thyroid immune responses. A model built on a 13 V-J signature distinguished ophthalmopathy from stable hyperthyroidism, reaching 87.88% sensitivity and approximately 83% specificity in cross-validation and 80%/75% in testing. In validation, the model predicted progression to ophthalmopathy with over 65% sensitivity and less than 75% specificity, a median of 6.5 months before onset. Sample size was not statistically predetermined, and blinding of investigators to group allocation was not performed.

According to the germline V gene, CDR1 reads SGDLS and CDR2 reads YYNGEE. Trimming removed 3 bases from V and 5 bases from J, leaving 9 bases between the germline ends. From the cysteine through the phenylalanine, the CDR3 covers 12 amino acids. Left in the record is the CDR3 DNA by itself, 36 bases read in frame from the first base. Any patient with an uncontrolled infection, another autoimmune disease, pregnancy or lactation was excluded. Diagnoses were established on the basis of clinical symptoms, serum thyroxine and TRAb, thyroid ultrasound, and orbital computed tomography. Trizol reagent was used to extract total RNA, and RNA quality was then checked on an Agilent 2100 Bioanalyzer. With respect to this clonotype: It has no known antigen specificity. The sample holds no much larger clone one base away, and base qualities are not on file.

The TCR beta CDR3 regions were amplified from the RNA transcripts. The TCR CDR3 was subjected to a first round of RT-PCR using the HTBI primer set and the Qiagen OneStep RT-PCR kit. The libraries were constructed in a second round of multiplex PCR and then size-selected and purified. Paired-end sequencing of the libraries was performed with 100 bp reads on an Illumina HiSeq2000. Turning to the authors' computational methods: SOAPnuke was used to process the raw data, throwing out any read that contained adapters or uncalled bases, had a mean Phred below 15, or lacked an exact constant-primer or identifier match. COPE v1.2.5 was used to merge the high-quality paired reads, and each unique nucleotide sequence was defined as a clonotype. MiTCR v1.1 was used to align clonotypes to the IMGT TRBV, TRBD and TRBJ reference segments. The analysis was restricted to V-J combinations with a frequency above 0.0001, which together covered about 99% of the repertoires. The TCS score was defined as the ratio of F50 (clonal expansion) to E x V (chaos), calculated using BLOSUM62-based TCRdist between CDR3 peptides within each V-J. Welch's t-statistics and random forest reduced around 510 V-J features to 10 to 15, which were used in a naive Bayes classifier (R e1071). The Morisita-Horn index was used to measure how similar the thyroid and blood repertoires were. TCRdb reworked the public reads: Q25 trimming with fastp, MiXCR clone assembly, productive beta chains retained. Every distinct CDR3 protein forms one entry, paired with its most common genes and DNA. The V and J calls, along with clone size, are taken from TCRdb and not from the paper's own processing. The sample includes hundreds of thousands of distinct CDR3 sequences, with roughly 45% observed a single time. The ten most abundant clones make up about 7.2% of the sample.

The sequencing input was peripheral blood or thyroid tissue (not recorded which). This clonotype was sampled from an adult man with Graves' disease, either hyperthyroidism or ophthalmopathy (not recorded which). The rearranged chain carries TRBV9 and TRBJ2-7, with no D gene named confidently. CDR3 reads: CASSGLSNEQYF. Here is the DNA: TGTGCCAGCAGCGGACTTTCGAACGAGCAGTACTTC.